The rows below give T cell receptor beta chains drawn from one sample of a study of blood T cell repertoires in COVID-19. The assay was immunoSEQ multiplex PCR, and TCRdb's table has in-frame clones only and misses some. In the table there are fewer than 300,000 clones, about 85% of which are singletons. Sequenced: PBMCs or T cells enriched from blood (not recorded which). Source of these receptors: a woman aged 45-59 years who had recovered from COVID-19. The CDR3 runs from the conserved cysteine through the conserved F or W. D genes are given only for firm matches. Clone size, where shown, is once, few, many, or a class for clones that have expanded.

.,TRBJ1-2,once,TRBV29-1,TGCAGCGTTGAAGAGGGGGGCTATGGCTACACCTTC,CSVEEGGYGYTF
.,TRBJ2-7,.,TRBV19,TGTGCCAGTAGTAGCGAGCCCTACGAGCAGTACTTC,CASSSEPYEQYF
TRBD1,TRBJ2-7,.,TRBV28,TGTGCCAGCAGCGAGAGACAGGGGGCGCGATACGAGCAGTACTTC,CASSERQGARYEQYF
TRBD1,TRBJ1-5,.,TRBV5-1,TGCGCCAGCAGCCCAGGGGGCCCGGGGGGCAATCAGCCCCAGCATTTT,CASSPGGPGGNQPQHF
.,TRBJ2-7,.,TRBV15,TGTGCCACCGGAAGAGGAGGGAGTATCCACGAGCAGTACTTC,CATGRGGSIHEQYF
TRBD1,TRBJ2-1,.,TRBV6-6,TGTGCCAGCAGTTCCGGGACAGGGGGCTACAATGAGCAGTTCTTC,CASSSGTGGYNEQFF
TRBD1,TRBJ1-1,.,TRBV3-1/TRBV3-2,TGTGCCAGCAGTTCGGGACAGGGGGCTTTCTTT,CASSSGQGAFF
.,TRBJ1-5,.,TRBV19,TGTGCCAGTAGTATCCCGGGGAACAATCAGCCCCAGCATTTT,CASSIPGNNQPQHF
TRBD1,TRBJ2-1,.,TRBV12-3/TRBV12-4,TGTGCCAGCAGTTTGGGACAGGGGTCCCCGCAGTTCTTC,CASSLGQGSPQFF
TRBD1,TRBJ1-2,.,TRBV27,TGTGCCAGCAGTTCTGCCGACAGGGCGGTCTATGGCTACACCTTC,CASSSADRAVYGYTF
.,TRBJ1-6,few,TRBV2,TGTGCCAGCAGTGATCTGAGCTCCTATAATTCACCCCTCCACTTT,CASSDLSSYNSPLHF
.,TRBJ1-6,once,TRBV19,TGTGCCAGCGGGCCACAGGAAGGTTCCTCACCCCTCCACTTT,CASGPQEGSSPLHF
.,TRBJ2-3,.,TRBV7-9,TGTGCCAGCAGCTTAGGGGGGATAGCGGTCCGTCTTACGCAGTATTTT,CASSLGGIAVRLTQYF
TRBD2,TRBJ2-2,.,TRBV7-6,TGTGCCAGCAGCCCGCGGACTAGCGGGGGCCTTAACACCGGGGAGCTGTTTTTT,CASSPRTSGGLNTGELFF
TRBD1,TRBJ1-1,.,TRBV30,TGTGCCTGGAGTACAGGGGCTTGGACTGAAGCTTTCTTT,CAWSTGAWTEAFF
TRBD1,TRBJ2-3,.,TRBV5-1,TGCGCCAGCAGCTTGGACAGGGGGCAAGATACGCAGTATTTT,CASSLDRGQDTQYF
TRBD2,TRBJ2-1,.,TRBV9,TGTGCCAGCAGGGGAGCCATAGCGGGGCCCTACAATGAGCAGTTCTTC,CASRGAIAGPYNEQFF
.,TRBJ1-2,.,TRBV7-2,TGTGCCAGCAGCTTAGATTCCAGTGACTATGGCTACACCTTC,CASSLDSSDYGYTF